The following is a T cell receptor beta chain sequence with its context. The method was immunoSEQ multiplex PCR; TCRdb's version includes in-frame clones alone and lacks a portion of them. The table lists 40,000 to 50,000 clones, almost 95% of them singletons. The CDR3 totals 12 residues. The trim removed 8 bases at V and 8 bases at J, leaving 3 bases unmatched. From germline, CDR1 is MDHEN and CDR2 SYDVKM. This record comes from a study of T cell changes during pregnancy in multiple sclerosis. The material was CD8+ T cells from peripheral blood mononuclear cells, obtained in the third trimester of pregnancy. The clonotype was recovered from a female donor with multiple sclerosis, enrolled in a pregnancy study. The gene calls are TRBV28 and TRBJ1-3; TRBD1 agrees at 10 bases. This chain's CDR3 is CASGQGEDTIYF. The CDR3 DNA reads TGTGCCAGCGGACAGGGGGAGGACACCATATATTTT.